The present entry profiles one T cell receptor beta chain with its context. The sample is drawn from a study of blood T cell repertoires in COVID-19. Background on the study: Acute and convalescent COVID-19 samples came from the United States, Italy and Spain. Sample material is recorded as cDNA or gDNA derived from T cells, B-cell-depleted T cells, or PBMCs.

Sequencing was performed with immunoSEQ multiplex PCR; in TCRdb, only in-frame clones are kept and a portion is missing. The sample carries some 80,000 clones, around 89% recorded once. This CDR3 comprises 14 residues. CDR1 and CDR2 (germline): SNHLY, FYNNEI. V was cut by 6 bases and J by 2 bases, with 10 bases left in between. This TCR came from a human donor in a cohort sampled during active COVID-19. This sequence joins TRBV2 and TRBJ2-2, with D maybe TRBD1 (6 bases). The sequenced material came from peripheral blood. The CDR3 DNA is TGTGCCAGCAGATGGACAGCTAACACCGGGGAGCTGTTTTTT. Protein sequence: CASRWTANTGELFF.